One sample yielded the 10 T cell receptor beta chains listed below, sequenced in a study of T cell repertoires in cytomegalovirus infection. TCRdb fed the reads into MiXCR, producing one record per CDR3 protein. Of 680,000 or so distinct CDR3 sequences detected, under 40% appear once; the ten largest clones hold around 3%. The sequenced sample was PBMCs. These receptors originate from a human donor in good health (CMV status not recorded). Some clones in this sample may be carry-over from other donors' samples.

The chain recombines TRBV11-2 with TRBJ2-6; 7 bases are shared with TRBD1. Per the germline V gene, CDR1 is SGHAT and CDR2 is FQNNGV. The CDR3 spans 19 residues. V lost 5 bases to trimming and J lost 0 bases; unmatched junction nucleotides: 13. Written as DNA, the CDR3 is TGTGCCAGCAGCCCTAGGATCCGGGACAGCGGCTCTGGGGCCAACGTCCTGACTTTC. As protein: CASSPRIRDSGSGANVLTF. The entire variable domain, with the rest obtained from reference TRBV11-2 and TRBJ2-6, is as follows: EAGVAQSPRYKIIEKRQSVAFWCNPISGHATLYWYQQILGQGPKLLIQFQNNGVVDDSQLPKDRFSAERLKGVDSTLKIQPAKLEDSAVYLCASSPRIRDSGSGANVLTFGAGSRLTVL.

The chain has TRBV10-3 and TRBJ1-2, with 10 bases aligning to TRBD1. This CDR3 region has 14 residues. V gave up 11 bases and J gave up 7 bases; unmatched junction bases: 13. Germline V gene lookup returns CDR1 ENHRY and CDR2 SYGVKD. CDR3 loop: CAVSRDRGIGGYTF. The CDR3 region has the DNA TGTGCCGTATCCCGGGACAGGGGAATTGGTGGCTACACCTTC.

This clonotype was detected once. The V gene is TRBV5-6, the J gene TRBJ2-3; D not certain. The CDR3 has 13 residues. CDR1 and CDR2 from the germline V gene are SGHDT and YYEEEE. V dropped 1 base and J dropped 2 bases, with 5 bases sitting between them. The CDR3 region has the DNA TGTGCCAGCAGCTTGCTAAACACAGATACGCAGTATTTT. The encoded protein is CASSLLNTDTQYF.

The rearrangement links TRBV19 to TRBJ2-1, with D tentatively TRBD1 or TRBD2 (11 bases each). From germline, CDR1 is LNHDA and CDR2 SQIVND (reference sequence). V lost 10 bases and J lost 7, with 38 bases in between. The CDR3 is 20 residues long. The CDR3 protein is CAIMDRGRPGTSGGSNEQFF. CDR3 sequence (DNA): TGTGCCATTATGGACAGGGGGCGTCCCGGGACTAGCGGAGGATCTAATGAGCAGTTCTTC.

The J gene is TRBJ1-3, the V gene TRBV4-1, with D possibly being TRBD1 (6 bases). This CDR3 comprises 16 residues. Germline loops: CDR1 MGHRA, CDR2 YSYEKL. V lost 3 bases and J lost 0, with 12 bases in between. The CDR3 DNA reads TGCGCCAGCAGCCAGCGACAGGCGAACTCTGGAAACACCATATATTTT. Its protein product is CASSQRQANSGNTIYF.

A remark on this clonotype: A much larger clone is a single base away; this may be a read error. The genes are TRBV7-2 and TRBJ2-1; 9 nucleotides line up with TRBD2. V lost 5 bases, J lost 2 bases, and 13 bases stayed unmatched. The CDR3 runs to 18 residues. The V gene's germline CDR1 is SGHTA and CDR2 FQGNSA. Here the CDR3 reads CASSTRGVAGAPYNEQFF. CDR3 DNA: TGTGCCAGCAGCACCCGGGGAGTAGCGGGAGCCCCCTACAATGAGCAGTTCTTC.

This clonotype was detected a few times. CDR3 in DNA: TGTGCCAGCAGCTTTACAGGTGTGGCTCAAGCTTTCTTT. It specifies CASSFTGVAQAFF. The chain uses TRBV7-6 and TRBJ1-1, with D maybe TRBD1 (5 bases). Germline V CDR1 and CDR2: SGHVS, FNYEAQ. V was pared by 3 bases and J by 9 bases, with 14 bases between. The CDR3 is made up of 13 amino acids.

This clonotype was observed at least ten times. The genes are TRBV5-4 and TRBJ1-3; D unclear. V was pared by 0 bases and J by 2 bases, with 9 bases between. This CDR3 spans 15 amino acids. Germline values: CDR1 SGHNT, CDR2 YYREEE (reference sequence). The CDR3 DNA sequence: TGTGCCAGCAGCTTGGGCCAGATGACTGGAAACACCATATATTTT. Its protein product is CASSLGQMTGNTIYF.

This clonotype was recorded at least ten times. V is TRBV7-2 and J is TRBJ1-1, with TRBD1 as a possible D gene (5 bases). The CDR3 extends over 14 amino acids. Per the germline V gene, CDR1 is SGHTA and CDR2 is FQGNSA. The ends were cut back, 5 bases at V and 2 bases at J, with 12 bases in the middle. CDR3: CASSDRQTNTEAFF. The CDR3 DNA reads as TGTGCCAGCAGCGACCGACAGACTAACACTGAAGCTTTCTTT.

This clonotype was picked up a small number of times. V and J are TRBV28 and TRBJ1-6, with 8 nucleotides matching TRBD1. Germline V gene sequence: CDR1 MDHEN, CDR2 SYDVKM. The V and J ends lost 6 bases and 14 bases, in that order; junction bases with no gene match: 6. This CDR3 has 12 amino acids. The CDR3 DNA sequence: TGTGCCAGCAGACTGGACAGGGCTACCCTCCACTTT. Protein sequence: CASRLDRATLHF. Complete variable domain (other parts from reference TRBV28 and TRBJ1-6): DVKVTQSSRYLVKRTGEKVFLECVQDMDHENMFWYRQDPGLGLRLIYFSYDVKMKEKGDIPEGYSVSREKKERFSLILESASTNQTSMYLCASRLDRATLHFGNGTRLTVT.